This T cell receptor beta chain was found in a study of T cell responses to AZD1222 COVID-19 vaccine (dated by TCRdb to the early 2020s). The study in broad terms: Because spike-specific TCR depth and breadth did not differ between the two schedules, AZD1222 recipients who got a second dose at roughly 4 weeks were pooled with those who got a second dose at roughly 12 weeks. TCR sequencing was performed for over 230 trial participants, of whom roughly 200 were given two doses of AZD1222 and around 26 were given two doses of MenACWY control vaccine. Trial participants were enrolled by age into subgroups of 18-55, 56-69 and 70-plus years, and roughly 150, 30 and 60 TCR-sequenced participants, respectively, were included in these subgroups. Results and caveats for the whole study, not just this receptor: The 56-69-year group was small, and its depth increase did not reach significance, likely because of low power. Nearly half of unique spike-specific TCRs reportedly recognized epitopes outside regions mutated in the B.1.351 and B.1.1.7 variants. After two AZD1222 doses, both the breadth and the depth of spike-specific TCRs were significantly higher than at day 0 and than in MenACWY recipients. The vaccine-associated CD4 TCRs covered the entire spike protein, and the dominant responses fell in regions 160-218 and 743-854. Conclusions about previously exposed vaccinees are limited, since just a handful of AZD1222 recipients were seropositive for SARS-CoV-2 at baseline. Most participants were white British and females outnumbered males, and the authors suggested that clonal diversity may have been underestimated. Because no samples from the day 14 peak response were available, repertoires could be characterized only after the peak T cell response.

The CDR3 regions of human TCRbeta chains were analyzed by immunosequencing. Per the authors' processing: Repertoire TCRs were checked for matches against a reference library of SARS-CoV-2-specific TCRs that had been generated using the MIRA antigen-specificity platform. Breadth was defined as the fraction of unique TCRs that were SARS-CoV-2-associated, and depth was defined as the fraction of total T cells that were SARS-CoV-2-associated. Using the MIRA data, each spike-specific TCR was assigned both to the spike region to which the TCR was reactive and to a CD4 or CD8 class. Log10-transformed breadth and depth values were compared by one-way ANOVA with Sidak's multiple comparisons tests. TCRdb obtained this table from immuneACCESS and retained in-frame rearrangements with V and J assigned. These tables miss some clones; where compared with another copy, unresolved V genes account for less than half of the shortfall, and the remainder is unexplained. V, J and clone size are taken as reported in that table, and D and trimming were inferred from the DNA itself. This sample is represented by 150,000 to 200,000 clones; about 89% of them were singletons. Of the sample, 1.5% to 2% falls within the top ten clones.

Points on this clone: Its antigen remains unidentified. No clone much larger than this one lies a single base away; base qualities are absent.

Its CDR3 holds 14 amino acids, cysteine through phenylalanine. CDR3 DNA is the only sequence kept; it has 42 bases, read in frame from the first base. V is cut by 6 bases and J by 2 bases, and the space between the germline ends is 14 bases. CDR1 and CDR2 are drawn from the germline V gene: MNHEY, SVGAGI. The time point label corresponds to: baseline before first vaccination. Samples from vaccinated people were obtained from the UK trials COV001 and COV002, which included a single-blind randomized controlled phase 2/3 trial of AZD1222 (ChAdOx1 nCoV-19) in healthy adults. For TCRbeta chain sequencing, PBMC samples were collected from trial participants at day 0 and at day 28 after the second dose.

The sequences come from peripheral blood, collected on day 0 of AZD1222 vaccination. Recombination joined TRBV6-5 with TRBJ2-7; the D gene is perhaps TRBD2, from 5 matching bases. The sequence was collected from an adult in good health. The CDR3 protein: CASSPTDGTYEQYF. DNA sequence: TGTGCCAGCAGCCCGACGGACGGGACCTACGAGCAGTACTTC.